A single sample gave rise to the 13 T cell receptor beta chains below, sequenced in a study of T-cell reconstitution after alpha-beta-depleted transplantation in children. The library targeted TCRbeta and was prepared with unique molecular identifiers. MiXCR was run by TCRdb on the PCR reads, yielding one entry per CDR3 protein. The sample lists 450,000 to 600,000 distinct CDR3 sequences; about 31% were seen once. The source was PBMCs from the stem cell graft donor, collected from the stem cell graft. The receptors were sampled from a human donor who donated a stem cell graft to a child with aplastic anemia.

The chain recombines TRBV27 with TRBJ2-7, with D possibly being TRBD1 (5 bases). There are 12 residues in the CDR3. V lost 7 bases and J lost 4, with 11 bases in between. CDR1 and CDR2 (germline): MNHEY, SMNVEV (reference sequence). This CDR3 reads CASNDSNYEQYV. The DNA for the CDR3 is TGTGCCAGCAATGACAGTAATTACGAGCAGTACGTC.

V and J are TRBV5-1 and TRBJ1-1; D call uncertain. This CDR3 spans 18 amino acids. The germline CDR1 and CDR2 sequences are SGHRS and YFSETQ. Trimming removed 3 bases from V and 0 bases from J, with 21 bases in between. This CDR3 reads CASSSRENWTVMNTEAFF. The DNA of the CDR3 is TGCGCCAGCAGCTCTAGAGAGAACTGGACGGTAATGAACACTGAAGCTTTCTTT.

This clonotype is a singleton in its sample. This sequence joins TRBV20-1 and TRBJ1-1, with D possibly being TRBD1 (6 bases). The CDR3 is 14 amino acids. CDR1 and CDR2 (germline): DFQATT, SNEGSKA (reference sequence). V lost 2 bases to trimming and J lost 3 bases, with 13 bases between them. The chain's CDR3 is CSARRQALHTEAFF. The CDR3, as DNA: TGCAGTGCTAGAAGACAGGCTCTCCACACTGAAGCTTTCTTT.

This clonotype was found a few times. The rearrangement joins TRBV13 to TRBJ2-5; TRBD2 aligns across 9 bases. The CDR3 is 15 amino acids. Trimming took 7 bases from V and 5 from J; bases not matched to a gene: 11. Germline V gene lookup returns CDR1 PRHDT and CDR2 FYEKMQ (reference sequence). The DNA of the CDR3 is TGTGCCAGCAAGGACGGTAGCGGGAGTATGGAGACCCAGTACTTC. It specifies CASKDGSGSMETQYF.

There are a few counts of this clonotype. The chain links TRBV18 to TRBJ1-3; D not certain. The length of the CDR3 is 17 residues. Trimming pared 0 bases from V and 0 bases from J, leaving 12 bases between. Germline V gives CDR1 KGHSH, CDR2 LQKENI. As DNA, the CDR3 is TGTGCCAGCTCACCACCGGCTGTGTTAAGCTCTGGAAACACCATATATTTT. This encodes CASSPPAVLSSGNTIYF.

This clonotype has just a few counts. The chain employs TRBV6-5 and TRBJ2-3; 9 bases agree with TRBD2. Trimming cost V 0 bases and J 8 bases; bases outside gene matches: 9. The V gene's germline CDR1 is MNHEY and CDR2 SVGAGI. The CDR3 sequence is 16 residues long. Here the CDR3 reads CASSYSQAGGGGTQYF. The CDR3 region has the DNA TGTGCCAGCAGTTACTCGCAAGCGGGAGGTGGAGGTACGCAGTATTTT.

This sequence joins TRBV29-1 and TRBJ2-5; 8 bases agree with TRBD2. The CDR3 runs to 14 residues. Trimming at V came to 3 bases and at J to 5 bases, leaving 8 bases not matched to a gene. Germline V gene data show CDR1 as SQVTM and CDR2 as ANQGSEA. This chain's CDR3 is CSVEPAGVMETQYF. The DNA for the CDR3 is TGCAGCGTTGAGCCAGCGGGAGTTATGGAGACCCAGTACTTC.

V is TRBV29-1 and J is TRBJ2-1; 10 nucleotides match TRBD2. Germline V gene data show CDR1 as SQVTM and CDR2 as ANQGSEA. This CDR3 spans 15 amino acids. V shed 6 bases, J shed 3 bases, and the junction held 8 bases outside the gene matches. The CDR3 protein is CSVHASGSVYNEQFF. CDR3 coding DNA: TGCAGCGTCCACGCTAGCGGGAGCGTCTACAATGAGCAGTTCTTC.

This sequence joins TRBV18 and TRBJ1-5; D not resolved. Trimming cost V 3 bases and J 0 bases, with 12 bases left between them. The CDR3 extends over 16 amino acids. The germline CDR1 and CDR2 sequences are KGHSH and LQKENI. The CDR3 loop reads CASSPPSRGSNQPQHF. In nucleotides, the CDR3 is TGTGCCAGCTCACCCCCGTCTCGGGGTAGCAATCAGCCCCAGCATTTT.

This clonotype was recorded a few times. CDR3 residues: CASSSQVNSNQPQHF. The CDR3 coding sequence is TGTGCCAGCAGCTCACAGGTTAATAGCAATCAGCCCCAGCATTTT. The rearrangement links TRBV7-2 to TRBJ1-5, with D possibly being TRBD1 (5 bases). This CDR3 comprises 15 residues. Germline CDR1 SGHTA, CDR2 FQGNSA. V lost 4 bases to trimming and J lost 0 bases, with 10 bases between them.

This clonotype was observed a handful of times. The chain is built from TRBV5-1 and TRBJ2-2; 11 bases line up with TRBD1. Germline-derived CDR1 and CDR2 are SGHRS and YFSETQ. J was trimmed by 6 bases and V by 7 bases; bases with no gene match: 8. The CDR3 totals 15 residues. CDR3 protein: CASVPGQGDAGELFF. In DNA, the CDR3 is TGCGCCAGCGTCCCGGGACAGGGGGACGCCGGGGAGCTGTTTTTT.

This sequence joins TRBV29-1 and TRBJ1-1; no clear D. CDR3 size: 12 residues. With 8 bases removed from V and 1 base from J, the gap between germline ends came to 11 bases. Germline CDR1 SQVTM, CDR2 ANQGSEA. The CDR3 DNA reads TGCAGCTCTTGGACGGGGAACACTGAAGCTTTCTTT. Protein: CSSWTGNTEAFF.

The chain joins TRBV4-3 to TRBJ2-1; D may be TRBD2 (6 bases). The CDR3 loop spans 15 amino acids. V lost 0 bases, J lost 5 bases, and 11 bases lay in between. Per the germline V gene, CDR1 is LGHNA and CDR2 is YSLEER. The CDR3 reads CASSQDYRTNNEQFF. The CDR3 nucleotides read TGCGCCAGCAGCCAAGATTATAGGACTAACAATGAGCAGTTCTTC.